This T cell receptor (beta chain) was documented in a study of T cell responses to AZD1222 COVID-19 vaccine. Study-level information: Pooling of second doses given at about 4 or about 12 weeks was done.

In the case of this clone: The antigen is unknown.

V lost 6 bases and J lost 1, with 13 bases in between. Germline V gene lookup returns CDR1 WSHSY and CDR2 SAAADI. This CDR3 is built from 14 residues. The study's findings and limits: Close to half of spike-specific TCRs reportedly recognize unmutated variant regions. Most donors were white British and more were female, and clonal diversity was possibly underestimated.

TCRdb's copy holds only in-frame clones and misses some; the assay was immunoSEQ multiplex PCR. The repertoire includes about 150,000 clones, roughly nine tenths of them detected once, and more than 1.3% sits in the top ten. The J gene is TRBJ2-7, the V gene TRBV10-2; D may correspond to TRBD1 or TRBD2 (5 bases each). The source is an adult in good health. Material: peripheral blood, obtained on day 0 of AZD1222 vaccination. The DNA of the CDR3 is TGCGCCAGCAGCCGGGACGGGGATTCCTACGAGCAGTACTTC. This sequence encodes CASSRDGDSYEQYF.